This TCR beta chain was obtained from a study of T cell responses to AZD1222 COVID-19 vaccine (dated by TCRdb to about 2021). About the study as a whole: AZD1222 recipients whose second dose came at about 4 weeks and those whose second dose came at about 12 weeks were combined into one group, since spike-specific TCR depth and breadth did not differ between the two schedules. A total of approximately 240 trial participants underwent TCR sequencing, of whom around 210 had received two doses of AZD1222 and 26 had received two doses of the MenACWY control vaccine. Enrollment into the trials was organized by age into subgroups of 18-55, 56-69 and 70-plus years, and those subgroups contained around 150, 28 and 57 TCR-sequenced participants, respectively. Overall study results and their limits: Most participants were white British and females outnumbered males, and the authors suggested that clonal diversity may have been underestimated. Conclusions about previously exposed vaccinees were limited because only six AZD1222 recipients were SARS-CoV-2 seropositive at baseline. In the small 56-69-year group, the increase in depth fell short of significance, most likely because of low power. CD4 TCRs associated with the vaccine covered the entire spike protein, and the dominant responses were in regions 160-218 and 743-854. Spike-specific TCR breadth and depth rose significantly after two AZD1222 doses compared with day 0 and with MenACWY recipients. Nearly half of unique spike-specific TCRs reportedly recognized epitopes outside regions mutated in the B.1.351 and B.1.1.7 variants. No day 14 peak-response samples were available, so repertoires were characterized only after the peak T cell response.

V is reduced by 4 bases and J by 4 bases, leaving a spacing of 18 bases between them. CDR1 and CDR2 were assigned from the germline V gene as SGHDT and YYEEEE. Its CDR3 holds 16 amino acids, cysteine through phenylalanine. Only the CDR3 DNA is retained, 48 bases long and in frame from the first base. The CDR3 regions of human TCRbeta chains were subjected to immunosequencing. The original pipeline was this. TCRs in the repertoires were matched against a reference library of SARS-CoV-2-specific TCRs that had been generated with the MIRA antigen-specificity platform. Breadth was defined as the fraction of unique TCRs that were SARS-CoV-2-associated. Depth was defined as the fraction of total T cells that were SARS-CoV-2-associated. Using the MIRA data, each spike-specific TCR was mapped to the spike region that the TCR reacts to and placed in a CD4 or CD8 class. Log10-transformed breadth and depth values were compared by one-way ANOVA with Sidak's multiple comparisons tests. Imported from immuneACCESS, the table was reduced by TCRdb to in-frame sequences with V and J called. These copies leave out some clones; in studies compared against another copy, an unresolved V gene accounts for under half, and the cause of the remainder is not known. V, J and clone size reflect that table, while D and trimming were determined from the DNA. The sample contains roughly 130,000 clones, 70% to 90% of them found a single time. The leading ten clones occupy 10% to 15% of the sample.

Taken with the paper, the label for time point translates to: baseline before first vaccination. Vaccinee samples came from UK trials COV001 and COV002, including a single-blind randomized controlled phase 2/3 trial of AZD1222 (ChAdOx1 nCoV-19) in healthy adults. For TCRbeta chain sequencing, PBMC samples were collected from trial participants at day 0 and at day 28 after the second dose. Points on this clone: The clone's antigen remains unknown. Base-call qualities are not available, and no considerably larger clone is one nucleotide away.

The sequence derives from an adult in good health. The rearranged segments are TRBV5-6 and TRBJ2-1; the D segment could be TRBD2, given 6 matching bases. The input for sequencing was peripheral blood, taken on day 0 of AZD1222 vaccination. For the CDR3, the sequence is CASSPFGGATYNEQFF. DNA sequence: TGTGCCAGCAGCCCGTTCGGCGGGGCCACGTACAATGAGCAGTTCTTC.